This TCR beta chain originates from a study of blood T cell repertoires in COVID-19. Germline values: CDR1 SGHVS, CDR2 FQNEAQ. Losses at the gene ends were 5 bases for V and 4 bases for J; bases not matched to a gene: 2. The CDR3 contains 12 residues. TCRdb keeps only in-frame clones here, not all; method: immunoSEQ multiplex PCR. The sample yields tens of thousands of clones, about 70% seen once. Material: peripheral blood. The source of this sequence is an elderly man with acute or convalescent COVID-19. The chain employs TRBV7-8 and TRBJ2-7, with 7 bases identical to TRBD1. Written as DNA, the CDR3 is TGTGCCAGCAGCCTACAGGGGTACGAGCAGTACTTC. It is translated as CASSLQGYEQYF.